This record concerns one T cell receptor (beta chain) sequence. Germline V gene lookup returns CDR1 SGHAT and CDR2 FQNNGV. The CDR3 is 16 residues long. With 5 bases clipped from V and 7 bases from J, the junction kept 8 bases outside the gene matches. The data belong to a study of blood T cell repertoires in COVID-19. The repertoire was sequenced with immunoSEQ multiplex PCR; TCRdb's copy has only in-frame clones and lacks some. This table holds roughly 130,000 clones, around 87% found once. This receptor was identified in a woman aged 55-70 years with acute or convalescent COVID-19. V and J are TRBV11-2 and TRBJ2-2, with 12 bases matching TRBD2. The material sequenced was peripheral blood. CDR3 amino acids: CASSPRLAGAIGELFF. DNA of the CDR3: TGTGCCAGCAGCCCGCGACTAGCGGGAGCTATCGGGGAGCTGTTTTTT.